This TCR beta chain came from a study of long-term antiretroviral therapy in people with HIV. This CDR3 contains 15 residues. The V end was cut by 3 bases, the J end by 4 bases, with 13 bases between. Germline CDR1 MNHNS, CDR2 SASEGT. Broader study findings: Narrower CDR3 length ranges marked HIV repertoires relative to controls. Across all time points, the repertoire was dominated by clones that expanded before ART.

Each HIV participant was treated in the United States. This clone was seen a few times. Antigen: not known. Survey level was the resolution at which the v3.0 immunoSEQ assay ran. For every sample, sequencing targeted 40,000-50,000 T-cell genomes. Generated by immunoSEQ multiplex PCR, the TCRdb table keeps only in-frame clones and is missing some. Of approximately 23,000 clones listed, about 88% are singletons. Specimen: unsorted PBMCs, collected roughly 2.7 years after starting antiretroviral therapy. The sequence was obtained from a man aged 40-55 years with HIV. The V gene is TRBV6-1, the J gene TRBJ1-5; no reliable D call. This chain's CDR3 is CASSDFRSINQPQHF. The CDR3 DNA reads TGTGCCAGCAGTGACTTCAGGAGCATAAATCAGCCCCAGCATTTT.